The clone carrying this TCR beta chain was picked up a small number of times. Its antigen is undetermined. The data are from a study of naive and memory T cell subsets. Both TRBC1 and TRBC2 were covered by a beta constant-region primer of two equimolar oligonucleotides. TCRdb used MiXCR to reprocess the UMI-ligation and nested PCR reads, holding one entry per CDR3 protein. The sample yields about 85,000 distinct CDR3 sequences, under 15% seen once. General study results and limits: Over 95% of naive TCR sequences appeared only once after error correction, unlike memory subsets. Diversity fell and Gini index rose from naive through CM, EM, EMRA.

Sequenced sample: central memory CD4+ T cells from blood. This TCR came from a human donor in good health.

The CDR3 coding sequence is TGTGCCAGCAGTCCTCCCCGGGTAGGGTCTGAAGCTTTCTTT. Protein product: CASSPPRVGSEAFF. This chain links TRBV28 with TRBJ1-1; no definite D call. The germline CDR1 and CDR2 sequences are MDHEN and SYDVKM. This CDR3 is built from 14 residues. V was trimmed by 5 bases and J by 6 bases, leaving 16 bases between them.